These 24 T cell receptor beta chains share one sample of origin, sequenced in a study of T cell changes during pregnancy in multiple sclerosis. Produced via immunoSEQ multiplex PCR; TCRdb's table is partial and in-frame only. Of 35,000 or so clones listed, 75% to 90% were seen once; the top ten hold over 9%. The input for sequencing was CD8+ T cells from peripheral blood mononuclear cells, taken in the third trimester of pregnancy. These receptors were taken from a female donor with multiple sclerosis, enrolled in a pregnancy study.

This chain connects TRBV9 to TRBJ2-7; no definite D call. The ends were cut back, 4 bases at V and 0 bases at J, with 17 bases in the middle. The CDR3 is 16 residues long. CDR1 is SGDLS and CDR2 is YYNGEE in the germline V gene. CDR3 DNA: TGTGCCAGCAGCCCCAAGTGGCAGACAAGCTCCTACGAGCAGTACTTC. Protein product: CASSPKWQTSSYEQYF.

The gene calls are TRBV29-1 and TRBJ2-1; 8 bases are a match to TRBD2. CDR3 length: 17 residues. Looked up from germline, CDR1 is SQVTM and CDR2 is ANQGSEA. V lost 3 bases to trimming and J lost 3 bases; unmatched junction nucleotides: 13. The CDR3 sequence is CSVDLVGGVGVYNEQFF. The CDR3 DNA follows: TGCAGCGTTGACTTAGTCGGGGGGGTTGGTGTCTACAATGAGCAGTTCTTC.

V gene TRBV7-6 combines with J gene TRBJ2-7; tentatively, D is TRBD1 (5 bases). V lost 5 bases and J 0 bases, leaving 8 bases between the germline ends. The CDR3 contains 13 residues. Germline CDR1 and CDR2: SGHVS and FNYEAQ. This chain's CDR3 is CASSPGNSYEQYF. The CDR3, as DNA: TGTGCCAGCAGCCCAGGGAACTCCTACGAGCAGTACTTC.

This sequence joins TRBV5-6 and TRBJ2-7, with D possibly TRBD1 on 5 matching bases. Trimming took 4 bases from V and 0 from J, leaving 14 bases between them. This CDR3 spans 15 amino acids. Germline CDR1 and CDR2: SGHDT and YYEEEE. CDR3 sequence: CASSHLPDSSYEQYF. Written as DNA, the CDR3 is TGTGCCAGCAGCCATCTCCCTGACAGCTCCTACGAGCAGTACTTC.

V usage is TRBV7-8 and J usage is TRBJ1-1; 10 bases are shared with TRBD1. The trim removed 5 bases at V and 6 bases at J, leaving 3 bases unmatched. The length of the CDR3 is 13 residues. Germline V gene data show CDR1 as SGHVS and CDR2 as FQNEAQ. CDR3 in DNA: TGTGCCAGCAGCGAAGACAGGGGGCCTGAAGCTTTCTTT. This codes for CASSEDRGPEAFF.

This clone was seen once. The chain carries TRBV6-5 and TRBJ1-2; D gene uncertain. Germline V gene data show CDR1 as MNHEY and CDR2 as SVGAGI. The CDR3 consists of 12 residues. V shed 1 base and J shed 8 bases, with 8 bases lying between them. As DNA, the CDR3 is TGTGCCAGCAGTTACTATGGTGGCGGCTACACCTTC. Translating gives CASSYYGGGYTF.

V is TRBV4-1 and J is TRBJ1-1; tentative D call: TRBD1 (5 bases). The CDR3 runs 15 residues. V was clipped by 4 bases and J by 5 bases, with 17 bases between them. The germline CDR1 and CDR2 sequences are MGHRA and YSYEKL. The CDR3 here is CASSPYRVRETEAFF. CDR3 nucleotide sequence: TGCGCCAGCAGCCCCTACCGAGTCAGGGAAACTGAAGCTTTCTTT.

The chain has TRBV6-1 and TRBJ2-3; 9 bases are a match to TRBD1. The germline gives CDR1 MNHNS, CDR2 SASEGT. The junction had 4 bases not matched to a gene; V was cut back by 8 bases and J by 4 bases. The CDR3 has 13 amino acids. CDR3 sequence reads: CASRDRVADTQYF. The CDR3 bases are TGTGCCAGCCGGGACAGGGTGGCAGATACGCAGTATTTT.

CDR3 residues: CASSYRTGLNTEAFF. CDR3 in DNA: TGTGCCAGCAGTTATCGGACAGGGCTTAACACTGAAGCTTTCTTT. This chain joins TRBV5-4 and TRBJ1-1, with 8 bases aligning to TRBD1. The CDR3 sequence is 15 residues long. After removal of 5 bases from V and 2 bases from J, the junction contained 8 bases not matched to a gene. The V gene's germline CDR1 is SGHNT and CDR2 YYREEE (reference sequence).

This chain joins TRBV19 and TRBJ2-1; a possible D gene is TRBD2 (6 bases). V lost 5 bases and J 8 bases, leaving 25 bases between the germline ends. The CDR3 covers 17 residues. Germline V CDR1 and CDR2: LNHDA, SQIVND (reference sequence). CDR3 nucleotide sequence: TGTGCCAGTAGTCCCCGGCTCAAGCGGGCTGCTGCCGATGAGCAGTTCTTC. This sequence encodes CASSPRLKRAAADEQFF. The full variable domain, with the rest looked up from reference TRBV19 and TRBJ2-1, is DGGITQSPKYLFRKEGQNVTLSCEQNLNHDAMYWYRQDPGQGLRLIYYSQIVNDFQKGDIAEGYSVSREKKESFPLTVTSAQKNPTAFYLCASSPRLKRAAADEQFFGPGTRLTVL.

The chain carries TRBV19 and TRBJ2-7; TRBD1 is a possible D gene (6 bases). There are 15 residues in the CDR3. V was trimmed by 5 bases and J by 1 base, leaving 15 bases between them. Germline V lookup: CDR1 LNHDA, CDR2 SQIVND (reference sequence). The CDR3 region is CASSLTGGPSYEQYF. DNA of the CDR3: TGTGCCAGTAGTTTGACAGGCGGCCCTTCCTACGAGCAGTACTTC.

The J gene is TRBJ1-1, the V gene TRBV2; D is ambiguous. Trimming removed 2 bases from V and 8 bases from J, with 18 bases in between. This CDR3 has 15 amino acids. Germline values: CDR1 SNHLY, CDR2 FYNNEI. The CDR3: CASSETDLRPKEAFF. The CDR3 nucleotides are TGTGCCAGCAGTGAAACAGACCTTCGACCGAAAGAAGCTTTCTTT.

The V and J genes are TRBV21-1 and TRBJ1-1; the table's TRBD1 call for D was not verified on the DNA. TRBV21-1 is listed as a pseudogene. The CDR3 has 15 amino acids. CDR3 sequence: CASSKATDRGTEAFF. The DNA of the CDR3 is TGTGCCAGCAGCAAAGCCACTGACAGGGGAACTGAAGCTTTCTTT.

The CDR3 sequence is CASSSGYEQFF. The CDR3 nucleotides read TGTGCCAGCAGTTCGGGTTATGAGCAGTTCTTC. This chain links TRBV27 with TRBJ2-1; D not resolved. V was cut by 4 bases and J by 8 bases, with 6 bases left in between. In germline, CDR1 is MNHEY, CDR2 SMNVEV (reference sequence). The CDR3 extends over 11 amino acids.

The rearrangement links TRBV4-1 to TRBJ2-7, with 7 bases that match TRBD2. The CDR3 totals 16 residues. Germline V gives CDR1 MGHRA, CDR2 YSYEKL. Trimming removed 4 bases from V and 2 bases from J; junction bases left unmatched: 11. CDR3 sequence: CASSPGLASGTYEQYF. In DNA form, the CDR3 reads TGCGCCAGCAGCCCAGGTTTGGCTAGCGGTACCTACGAGCAGTACTTC.

The rearrangement links TRBV4-2 to TRBJ1-1; 7 bases are shared with TRBD1. The CDR3 spans 14 residues. The V and J ends lost 6 bases and 7 bases, in that order; junction bases with no gene match: 11. The germline CDR1 and CDR2 sequences are LGHNA and YNFKEQ. The CDR3, as DNA: TGTGCCAGCAGTTCTCAGGTTCAGGGGGTTGAAGCTTTCTTT. Its translation: CASSSQVQGVEAFF.

The J gene is TRBJ2-2, the V gene TRBV6-4; 11 bases are shared with TRBD2. V shed 2 bases and J 6 bases; nucleotides not matched to a gene: 5. The CDR3 length is 16 residues. The germline V gene has CDR1 MRHNA and CDR2 SNTAGT. The CDR3 loop is CASSDGLAGGPGELFF. The CDR3 bases are TGTGCCAGCAGTGACGGGCTAGCGGGAGGACCCGGGGAGCTGTTTTTT.

V is TRBV9 and J is TRBJ1-1, with 8 bases aligning to TRBD1. CDR3 length: 14 amino acids. After removal of 3 bases from V and 5 bases from J, the junction contained 6 bases not matched to a gene. Germline CDR1 is SGDLS and CDR2 is YYNGEE. CDR3 bases: TGTGCCAGCAGCGCCAGGGGGCTCGGAACTGAAGCTTTCTTT. Its translation is CASSARGLGTEAFF. Together with reference TRBV9 and TRBJ1-1, the CDR3 gives the full variable domain: DSGVTQTPKHLITATGQRVTLRCSPRSGDLSVYWYQQSLDQGLQFLIQYYNGEERAKGNILERFSAQQFPDLHSELNLSSLELGDSALYFCASSARGLGTEAFFGQGTRLTVV.

The chain links TRBV5-6 to TRBJ1-1; D remains ambiguous. Trimming removed 0 bases at V and 0 bases at J, with 15 bases between. The CDR3 is 17 residues long. In germline, CDR1 is SGHDT, CDR2 YYEEEE. The CDR3 DNA sequence: TGTGCCAGCAGCTTGGCCTTCAGGAACCTACTGAACACTGAAGCTTTCTTT. This gives the protein CASSLAFRNLLNTEAFF.

The V call is TRBV7-6, the J call TRBJ1-4; TRBD1 aligns across 10 bases. V was pared by 3 bases and J by 4 bases, with 5 bases of the junction left unmatched. Germline assignment: CDR1 SGHVS and CDR2 FNYEAQ. The CDR3 loop spans 16 amino acids. This CDR3 is CASSLGTGEVNEKLFF. The CDR3 DNA reads as TGTGCCAGCAGCTTGGGGACAGGGGAAGTTAATGAAAAACTGTTTTTT.

The chain links TRBV19 to TRBJ1-1; 7 bases agree with TRBD1. The CDR3 has 14 residues. With 6 bases clipped from V and 1 base from J, the junction kept 5 bases outside the gene matches. Per the germline V gene, CDR1 is LNHDA and CDR2 is SQIVND (reference sequence). The CDR3 DNA sequence: TGTGCCAGTAGGGGACAGAACAAGAACACTGAAGCTTTCTTT. As protein: CASRGQNKNTEAFF.

The chain uses TRBV6-6 and TRBJ2-1; TRBD2 aligns across 8 bases. With V trimmed by 6 bases and J by 0 bases, 4 bases remained unmatched. The V gene's germline CDR1 is MNHNY and CDR2 SVGAGI (reference sequence). The CDR3 totals 15 residues. The CDR3 DNA is TGTGCCAGCAGACCCGGGACTAGCTCCTACAATGAGCAGTTCTTC. Its translation: CASRPGTSSYNEQFF.

The chain links TRBV6-5 to TRBJ2-1; D might be TRBD1 (6 bases). V was trimmed by 6 bases and J by 8 bases, leaving 14 bases between them. The CDR3 consists of 13 residues. Germline assignment: CDR1 MNHEY and CDR2 SVGAGI. CDR3 region: CASSRNRVDEQFF. DNA of the CDR3: TGTGCCAGCAGCCGTAACAGGGTCGATGAGCAGTTCTTC.

The chain carries TRBV14 and TRBJ2-7; TRBD1 might be the D (5 bases). Germline CDR1 is SGHDN and CDR2 is FVKESK. The V end lost 0 bases, the J end lost 3 bases, and 12 bases lay between the germline ends. This CDR3 contains 15 residues. The CDR3 sequence is CASSQDRDSSYEQYF. The DNA for the CDR3 is TGTGCCAGCAGCCAAGATAGAGACAGTAGCTACGAGCAGTACTTC.